One and the same sample provided the 11 T cell receptor beta chains below, sequenced in a study of blood T cell repertoires in COVID-19. The data were produced by immunoSEQ multiplex PCR, yet TCRdb's version contains in-frame clones alone and is incomplete. The profile shows around 290,000 clones, around 90% of them singletons. The sequencing input was PBMCs or T cells enriched from blood (not recorded which). The source of these receptors is a woman aged 25 to 39 who had recovered from COVID-19.

This chain links TRBV6-4 with TRBJ2-5; tentative D call: TRBD1 (6 bases). Germline CDR1 is MRHNA and CDR2 is SNTAGT. Trimming stripped 7 bases from V and 1 base from J, with 13 bases between. The CDR3 consists of 14 residues. This chain's CDR3 is CASTAGTLQETQYF. The DNA for the CDR3 is TGTGCCAGCACCGCCGGGACACTCCAAGAGACCCAGTACTTC.

The chain combines TRBV2 with TRBJ2-2; tentatively, D is TRBD2 (6 bases). From germline, CDR1 is SNHLY and CDR2 FYNNEI. Trimming removed 6 bases from V and 1 base from J, with 15 bases in between. The CDR3 contains 16 residues. CDR3 sequence: CASRDPGLLNTGELFF. For the CDR3, the DNA is TGTGCCAGCAGGGACCCGGGACTTCTGAACACCGGGGAGCTGTTTTTT.

This rearrangement joins TRBV19 to TRBJ1-2, with TRBD1 identical over 11 bases. The CDR3 covers 15 residues. Germline-derived CDR1 and CDR2 are LNHDA and SQIVND (reference sequence). The junction had 6 bases not matched to a gene; V was cut back by 5 bases and J by 4 bases. The CDR3 DNA reads TGTGCCAGTAGTTTAAGGACAGGGGGCGGCTATGGCTACACCTTC. The encoded protein is CASSLRTGGGYGYTF.

The V gene is TRBV11-2, the J gene TRBJ1-2; TRBD1 might be the D (5 bases). CDR3 length: 18 amino acids. The germline V gene encodes CDR1 SGHAT and CDR2 FQNNGV. Trimming shortened V by 0 bases and J by 0 bases, and 17 bases separated the two germline ends. CDR3 sequence: CASSLDPRTQTTNYGYTF. In nucleotides, the CDR3 is TGTGCCAGCAGCTTAGATCCCAGGACACAAACTACTAACTATGGCTACACCTTC.

In its sample, this clone was seen once. The chain joins TRBV7-2 to TRBJ2-7, with a possible D match to TRBD1 (5 bases). V shed 1 base and J shed 6 bases, with 16 bases lying between them. This CDR3 is built from 15 residues. In germline, CDR1 is SGHTA, CDR2 FQGNSA. CDR3 region: CASSLVFRGRIEQYF. In DNA, the CDR3 is TGTGCCAGCAGCTTAGTTTTTAGGGGCAGGATCGAGCAGTACTTC.

This clone was found once. The chain combines TRBV14 with TRBJ2-7; 12 bases match TRBD2. The CDR3 consists of 16 residues. The V gene's germline CDR1 is SGHDN and CDR2 FVKESK. Trimming cost V 3 bases and J 4 bases; bases outside gene matches: 7. This chain's CDR3 is CASSQTGLAGTYEQYF. DNA of the CDR3: TGTGCCAGCAGCCAGACAGGACTAGCGGGAACTTACGAGCAGTACTTC.

The rearrangement joins TRBV19 to TRBJ2-7, with D possibly TRBD2 on 6 matching bases. Trimming stripped 6 bases from V and 0 bases from J, with 18 bases between. The germline V gene has CDR1 LNHDA and CDR2 SQIVND (reference sequence). The CDR3 is made up of 16 amino acids. CDR3 nucleotide sequence: TGTGCCAGTAGGCCCTCCGGGACTCCCGGCTCCTACGAGCAGTACTTC. This codes for CASRPSGTPGSYEQYF.

Only one count was recorded for this clone. The chain is built from TRBV9 and TRBJ2-2, with 11 bases matching TRBD2. The CDR3 runs to 16 residues. V was pared by 0 bases and J by 3 bases, with 1 base of the junction left unmatched. Germline V lookup: CDR1 SGDLS, CDR2 YYNGEE. The CDR3 is CASSVALAGDTGELFF. CDR3 bases: TGTGCCAGCAGCGTAGCACTAGCGGGAGACACCGGGGAGCTGTTTTTT.

This clone was seen more than once but under ten times. J is TRBJ2-5 and V is TRBV2; 8 bases match TRBD1. The J segment lost 4 bases and the V segment lost 6 bases, leaving 7 bases of the junction unmatched. The CDR3 totals 14 residues. Germline loops: CDR1 SNHLY, CDR2 FYNNEI. The CDR3 DNA follows: TGTGCCAGCAGCTTAGACAGGGGAAGAGAGACCCAGTACTTC. It is translated as CASSLDRGRETQYF.

This sequence joins TRBV6-6 and TRBJ1-2; D perhaps matches TRBD1 (6 bases). Germline CDR1 MNHNY, CDR2 SVGAGI (reference sequence). This CDR3 contains 14 residues. V shed 0 bases and J shed 8 bases, with 13 bases lying between them. DNA for the CDR3: TGTGCCAGCAGTTACTCGTGGGGGCAAGAGGGCTACACCTTC. It specifies CASSYSWGQEGYTF.

This clone has just a few counts. The V gene is TRBV25-1, the J gene TRBJ2-2, with 7 bases identical to TRBD1. CDR3 length: 13 amino acids. Germline values: CDR1 MGHDK, CDR2 SYGVNS. V was pared by 10 bases and J by 0 bases, with 2 bases of the junction left unmatched. The CDR3 loop is CATTGTNTGELFF. DNA of the CDR3: TGTGCCACGACAGGGACGAACACCGGGGAGCTGTTTTTT.